These 22 T cell receptor beta chains were all obtained from the same sample, sequenced in a study of radiation and T cells in renal cell carcinoma. Treatment described: treatment-naive control, cytoreductive nephrectomy. Method: immunoSEQ multiplex PCR; TCRdb's copy keeps in-frame clones and lacks some. In the table there are about 23,000 clones, under 65% of which are singletons. This sample comprised tumor tissue, obtained from a patient whose treatment was nephrectomy without radiotherapy. These receptors originate from a human donor with renal cell carcinoma.

This sequence joins TRBV6-5 and TRBJ1-4, with 9 bases matching TRBD1. The CDR3 contains 14 residues. V was clipped by 6 bases and J by 7 bases; unmatched bases: 6. Germline lookup yields CDR1 MNHEY and CDR2 SVGAGI. The CDR3 loop reads CASRHRGRSEKLFF. The CDR3 nucleotides are TGTGCCAGCAGACACAGGGGGCGGAGTGAAAAACTGTTTTTT.

The chain combines TRBV30 with TRBJ2-5; 9 nucleotides agree with TRBD2. Looked up from germline, CDR1 is GTSNPN and CDR2 is SVGIG (reference sequence). The CDR3 sequence is 18 residues long. V was clipped by 2 bases and J by 1 base; unmatched bases: 14. The CDR3 spells CAWSRPLRGGPIQETQYF. CDR3 nucleotides: TGTGCCTGGAGTCGGCCTCTGCGGGGGGGCCCCATCCAAGAGACCCAGTACTTC.

The V gene is TRBV9, the J gene TRBJ1-3, with TRBD1 as a possible D gene (5 bases). From germline, CDR1 is SGDLS and CDR2 YYNGEE. The CDR3 covers 14 residues. V lost 2 bases, J lost 4 bases, and 10 bases lay in between. The CDR3 nucleotides read TGTGCCAGCAGCGTCTCAGGGTTAGGAAACACCATATATTTT. Its translation: CASSVSGLGNTIYF.

This clone is medium-sized within its sample. The chain has TRBV6-4 and TRBJ1-6, with a possible D match to TRBD1 (5 bases). Germline values: CDR1 MRHNA, CDR2 SNTAGT. This CDR3 has 14 residues. Trimming left V 2 bases short and J 9 bases short, with 11 bases between. DNA for the CDR3: TGTGCCAGCAGTGACATCGGGGCAGGTTCACCCCTCCACTTT. Translating it yields CASSDIGAGSPLHF.

The V call is TRBV7-2, the J call TRBJ2-7, with 9 bases lining up with TRBD1. The CDR3 consists of 16 residues. CDR1 and CDR2 from the germline V gene are SGHTA and FQGNSA. V dropped 5 bases and J dropped 6; count of bases not matched to a gene: 14. The CDR3 here is CASSQPGQGTPFEQYF. In DNA, the CDR3 is TGTGCCAGCAGCCAACCAGGACAGGGGACCCCCTTCGAGCAGTACTTC.

The chain carries TRBV13 and TRBJ2-3; D tentatively fits TRBD1 or TRBD2 (6 bases each). This CDR3 has 15 amino acids. Trimming took 5 bases from V and 2 from J, leaving 14 bases between them. Germline-derived CDR1 and CDR2 are PRHDT and FYEKMQ (reference sequence). The CDR3, as DNA: TGTGCCAGCAGCATACGCCCGGGGGCCACAGATACGCAGTATTTT. Amino acids: CASSIRPGATDTQYF.

At least ten counts were recorded for this clone. The V and J genes are TRBV29-1 and TRBJ2-5; 8 bases are shared with TRBD1. The CDR3 runs to 13 residues. J gave up 5 bases and V 7 bases, and 9 bases lay outside the gene matches. Germline lookup yields CDR1 SQVTM and CDR2 ANQGSEA. The CDR3 DNA is TGCAGCGGTCTGACAGGGGATGGGGAGACCCAGTACTTC. As protein: CSGLTGDGETQYF.

The genes are TRBV6-5 and TRBJ2-4; 9 bases map to TRBD2. CDR1 is MNHEY, CDR2 SVGAGI, per germline. J gave up 9 bases and V 0 bases, and 6 bases lay outside the gene matches. The CDR3 runs to 15 residues. This CDR3 is CASSYSSSGIGIQYF. As DNA, the CDR3 is TGTGCCAGCAGTTACTCGTCTAGCGGGATCGGCATTCAGTACTTC.

The chain uses TRBV2 and TRBJ2-1, with 8 bases aligning to TRBD2. CDR1 SNHLY and CDR2 FYNNEI come from the germline V gene. V shed 7 bases and J 7 bases; nucleotides not matched to a gene: 9. The CDR3 has 14 amino acids. The CDR3 DNA follows: TGTGCCAGCAACGGCGGGGGGAGGTTGAATGAGCAGTTCTTC. Protein product: CASNGGGRLNEQFF.

The chain is built from TRBV19 and TRBJ2-2; 8 bases are a match to TRBD1. The CDR3 contains 17 residues. Germline V CDR1 and CDR2: LNHDA, SQIVND (reference sequence). J was trimmed by 4 bases and V by 9 bases; bases with no gene match: 16. The CDR3 region is CASNPWADRGSTGELFF. The CDR3 nucleotides are TGTGCCAGCAACCCTTGGGCCGACAGGGGTAGCACCGGGGAGCTGTTTTTT.

The gene calls are TRBV12-5 and TRBJ2-7; D is perhaps TRBD2 (5 bases). This CDR3 is built from 14 residues. Between the trimmed V and J ends, which lost 6 bases and 3 bases, there was a span of 15 bases. The germline CDR1 and CDR2 sequences are LGHNT and FRNRAP. The CDR3 DNA reads as TGTGCTAGTGGCCCCCCCGGACTGAACTACGAGCAGTACTTC. Translated: CASGPPGLNYEQYF.

The rearrangement uses TRBV6-1 and TRBJ2-1; TRBD1 matches 7 bases. The length of the CDR3 is 14 residues. Trimming cost V 10 bases and J 4 bases; bases outside gene matches: 10. CDR1 and CDR2 (germline): MNHNS, SASEGT. CDR3 coding DNA: TGTGCCACTACAGGGGCTTTAGGATACAATGAGCAGTTCTTC. Encoded protein: CATTGALGYNEQFF.

This clone was observed a few times. V and J are TRBV14 and TRBJ2-1; 11 nucleotides line up with TRBD2. This CDR3 spans 15 amino acids. The germline gives CDR1 SGHDN, CDR2 FVKESK. J lost 4 bases, V lost 4 bases, and 3 bases had no gene match. CDR3 sequence reads: CASSPLAGDYNEQFF. DNA for the CDR3: TGTGCCAGCAGCCCACTAGCGGGGGATTACAATGAGCAGTTCTTC.

This clone was counted a single time. The genes are TRBV30 and TRBJ2-5; 7 bases are a match to TRBD2. This CDR3 spans 13 amino acids. The ends lost 4 bases at V and 3 bases at J; junction bases unmatched: 5. Germline V gives CDR1 GTSNPN, CDR2 SVGIG (reference sequence). The CDR3 DNA reads as TGTGCCTGGATTGGACTAGACGAAGAGACCCAGTACTTC. Protein: CAWIGLDEETQYF. Supplemented by reference TRBV30 and TRBJ2-5, the full variable domain reads SQTIHQWPATLVQPVGSPLSLECTVEGTSNPNLYWYRQAAGRGLQLLFYSVGIGQISSEVPQNLSASRPQDRQFILSSKKLLLSDSGFYLCAWIGLDEETQYFGPGTRLLVL.

The chain employs TRBV18 and TRBJ2-7; D possibly uses TRBD1 or TRBD2 (5 bases each). The germline V gene has CDR1 KGHSH and CDR2 LQKENI. Trimming removed 8 bases from V and 2 bases from J, with 19 bases in between. The CDR3 is 15 residues long. CDR3 sequence reads: CASTHSGQSTYEQYF. The CDR3 coding sequence is TGTGCCAGCACCCACTCGGGGCAGAGTACCTACGAGCAGTACTTC.

J is TRBJ1-1 and V is TRBV30; D call uncertain. In germline, CDR1 is GTSNPN, CDR2 SVGIG (reference sequence). CDR3 length equals 13 residues. Between the trimmed V and J ends, which lost 4 bases and 4 bases, there was a span of 13 bases. CDR3 nucleotide sequence: TGTGCCTGGAACCTCCACCGGGGCACTGAAGCTTTCTTT. It codes for CAWNLHRGTEAFF.

This chain uses TRBV5-1 with TRBJ1-5, with TRBD1 identical over 7 bases. V shed 0 bases and J 1 base; nucleotides not matched to a gene: 1. Germline CDR1 SGHRS, CDR2 YFSETQ. The CDR3 is 15 residues long. In nucleotides, the CDR3 is TGCGCCAGCAGCTTGGAGGGACAGAGCAATCAGCCCCAGCATTTT. Amino acids: CASSLEGQSNQPQHF.

The chain uses TRBV7-2 and TRBJ2-5; D call uncertain. V was shortened by 5 bases and J by 5 bases, with 9 bases between the two germline ends. CDR1 SGHTA and CDR2 FQGNSA come from the germline V gene. CDR3 length equals 12 residues. Here the CDR3 reads CASSEPFETQYF. For the CDR3, the DNA is TGTGCCAGCAGCGAGCCGTTTGAGACCCAGTACTTC.

V and J are TRBV19 and TRBJ2-3; no definite D call. The germline V gene encodes CDR1 LNHDA and CDR2 SQIVND (reference sequence). This CDR3 comprises 11 residues. V was pared by 6 bases and J by 4 bases, with 5 bases between. This chain's CDR3 is CASSFADTQYF. CDR3 bases: TGTGCCAGTAGCTTTGCAGATACGCAGTATTTT.

The table lists this clone with a count of one. The V call is TRBV6-5, the J call TRBJ1-1, with TRBD1 identical over 8 bases. This CDR3 has 15 residues. CDR1 is MNHEY and CDR2 is SVGAGI in the germline V gene. V lost 5 bases to trimming and J lost 1 base; unmatched junction nucleotides: 6. CDR3 amino acids: CASSARQGTNTEAFF. The CDR3 coding sequence is TGTGCCAGCAGTGCCCGACAGGGGACGAACACTGAAGCTTTCTTT.

The chain carries TRBV19 and TRBJ2-2; 9 bases are a match to TRBD1. CDR3 length: 17 amino acids. With 6 bases clipped from V and 5 bases from J, the junction kept 13 bases outside the gene matches. From germline, CDR1 is LNHDA and CDR2 SQIVND (reference sequence). The CDR3 nucleotides read TGTGCCAGTAGGACCCGGAGGACAGGGGCTGGGACCGGGGAGCTGTTTTTT. Translating gives CASRTRRTGAGTGELFF.

V is TRBV5-4 and J is TRBJ1-1, with D possibly being TRBD1 (5 bases). The CDR3 contains 13 residues. Trimming took off 2 bases at V and 10 bases at J, with 15 bases between the two ends. Germline values: CDR1 SGHNT, CDR2 YYREEE (reference sequence). In nucleotides, the CDR3 is TGTGCCAGCAGCTTCGAGGGGCTAGATAGAGCTTTCTTT. It specifies CASSFEGLDRAFF. The full variable domain, in which reference TRBV5-4 and TRBJ1-1 provide the parts outside the CDR3, is ETGVTQSPTHLIKTRGQQVTLRCSSQSGHNTVSWYQQALGQGPQFIFQYYREEENGRGNFPPRFSGLQFPNYSSELNVNALELDDSALYLCASSFEGLDRAFFGQGTRLTVV.